Shown below are 12 T cell receptor beta chains from a single sample sequenced in a study of T cell repertoires in cytomegalovirus infection. TCRdb reprocessed the reads via MiXCR and lists one record per CDR3 protein. The sample consists of some 280,000 distinct CDR3 sequences, around 15% of them appearing once. Sequences were obtained from PBMCs. These receptors originate from a human donor in good health (CMV status not recorded). Some clones in this sample may be carry-over from other donors' samples.

The rearrangement links TRBV20-1 to TRBJ1-4; D may be TRBD1 (6 bases). Looked up from germline, CDR1 is DFQATT and CDR2 is SNEGSKA (reference sequence). This CDR3 has 13 residues. The V end was cut by 6 bases, the J end by 4 bases, with 12 bases between. The CDR3: CSAPTGLNEKLFF. In DNA, the CDR3 is TGCAGTGCGCCAACAGGGCTTAATGAAAAACTGTTTTTT.

This clonotype was seen ten or more times. The chain couples TRBV7-2 to TRBJ2-7, with D possibly being TRBD1 or TRBD2 (5 bases each). Germline assignment: CDR1 SGHTA and CDR2 FQGNSA. Trimming pared 1 base from V and 8 bases from J, leaving 9 bases between. The CDR3 runs 12 residues. The CDR3 nucleotides read TGTGCCAGCAGCTTAGAGGGGACCAAGCAGTACTTC. Translated: CASSLEGTKQYF.

This clonotype has more than one count but fewer than ten. The chain carries TRBV6-5 and TRBJ2-1; D tentatively fits TRBD1 or TRBD2 (5 bases each). Looked up from germline, CDR1 is MNHEY and CDR2 is SVGAGI. CDR3 length: 16 residues. Trimming took 4 bases from V and 0 from J, leaving 13 bases between them. For the CDR3, the DNA is TGTGCCAGCAGTTTCTGGGACGGAAGCTCCTACAATGAGCAGTTCTTC. Protein: CASSFWDGSSYNEQFF.

This clonotype has ten or more counts. The chain combines TRBV28 with TRBJ1-1; possibly TRBD1 for D (5 bases). Deletions cut 4 bases from V and 4 bases from J, with 13 bases between. The germline gives CDR1 MDHEN, CDR2 SYDVKM. There are 14 residues in the CDR3. The CDR3 sequence is CASSSGARGTEAFF. The DNA for the CDR3 is TGTGCCAGCAGTTCCGGGGCGCGGGGCACTGAAGCTTTCTTT.

This clonotype showed up just a few times. The genes are TRBV29-1 and TRBJ1-1; D is possibly TRBD1 (6 bases). The germline V gene encodes CDR1 SQVTM and CDR2 ANQGSEA. This CDR3 region has 15 residues. Trimming cost V 4 bases and J 0 bases, with 15 bases left between them. The CDR3, as DNA: TGCAGCGTTGCTCCCCAAGGACAGATGAACACTGAAGCTTTCTTT. Translating it yields CSVAPQGQMNTEAFF. The variable domain in full, completed from reference TRBV29-1 and TRBJ1-1, reads SAVISQKPSRDICQRGTSLTIQCQVDSQVTMMFWYRQQPGQSLTLIATANQGSEATYESGFVIDKFPISRPNLTFSTLTVSNMSPEDSSIYLCSVAPQGQMNTEAFFGQGTRLTVV.

Details on this clonotype: A much larger clone lies one base from this, so it may be a read error. The chain carries TRBV7-2 and TRBJ2-5; maybe TRBD1 (5 bases). Per the germline V gene, CDR1 is SGHTA and CDR2 is FQGNSA. The CDR3 sequence is 13 residues long. CDR3 sequence reads: CASTGWGQETQCF. The CDR3 coding sequence is TGTGCCAGCACCGGTTGGGGCCAAGAGACCCAGTGCTTC. Drawing the rest from reference TRBV7-2 and TRBJ2-5, the complete variable domain is GAGVSQSPSNKVTEKGKDVELRCDPISGHTALYWYRQSLGQGLEFLIYFQGNSAPDKSGLPSDRFSAERTGGSVSTLTIQRTQQEDSAVYLCASTGWGQETQCFGPGTRLLVL.

The chain carries TRBV28 and TRBJ2-7; 12 bases match TRBD2. Per the germline V gene, CDR1 is MDHEN and CDR2 is SYDVKM. The J segment lost 2 bases and the V segment lost 9 bases, leaving 8 bases of the junction unmatched. This CDR3 has 15 amino acids. This CDR3 reads CASRTSGTITYEQYF. The DNA for the CDR3 is TGTGCCAGTCGGACTAGCGGGACTATTACCTACGAGCAGTACTTC.

This clonotype was seen ten or more times. The chain carries TRBV6-1 and TRBJ2-2, with 7 bases that match TRBD1. V was clipped by 5 bases and J by 5 bases; unmatched bases: 11. The germline V gene encodes CDR1 MNHNS and CDR2 SASEGT. The CDR3 is 16 residues long. CDR3 nucleotides: TGTGCCAGCAGTCGTAGCCGACAGGGTTGGACCGGGGAGCTGTTTTTT. As protein: CASSRSRQGWTGELFF.

There are many counts of this clonotype. This chain connects TRBV15 to TRBJ1-4, with D uncertain. Germline CDR1 reads LNHNV; CDR2 reads YYDKDF (reference sequence). V lost 6 bases and J lost 3, with 11 bases in between. CDR3 length equals 14 residues. This CDR3 reads CATRMTSANEKLFF. CDR3 nucleotide sequence: TGTGCCACCAGGATGACATCAGCTAATGAAAAACTGTTTTTT.

Of note for this clonotype: This may be a read error: a much more frequent sequence differs by one nucleotide. The rearrangement joins TRBV12-5 to TRBJ1-4; 11 bases fit TRBD1. V lost 6 bases and J lost 5; bases outside the gene matches: 5. The CDR3 has 15 residues. Germline values: CDR1 LGHNT, CDR2 FRNRAP. DNA for the CDR3: TGTGCTAGTGGGTCGGGACAGGGGGAAAATGAAAAACTGTTTTTT. Translating it yields CASGSGQGENEKLFF.

This clonotype was recorded at least ten times. The gene calls are TRBV7-3 and TRBJ2-2; D tentatively fits TRBD1 or TRBD2 (5 bases each). Germline V CDR1 and CDR2: SGHTA, FQGTGA. This CDR3 is 16 amino acids long. V was clipped by 0 bases and J by 0 bases, with 8 bases between them. The CDR3 sequence: CASSLTGTANTGELFF. In DNA, the CDR3 is TGTGCCAGCAGCTTAACGGGGACGGCGAACACCGGGGAGCTGTTTTTT.

This clonotype was counted a few times. J is TRBJ1-1 and V is TRBV6-1; weak D call: TRBD1 (6 bases). The V gene lost 4 bases and the J gene lost 7 bases, with 13 bases spanning the gap. CDR1 is MNHNS and CDR2 is SASEGT in the germline V gene. The CDR3 spans 13 residues. The chain's CDR3 is CASSGGGQLEAFF. In nucleotides, the CDR3 is TGTGCCAGCAGTGGAGGAGGACAGCTTGAAGCTTTCTTT.